What follows is one TCR beta chain and its context. Antigen specificity is unknown. These data are taken from a study of cytomegalovirus exposure and HLA in healthy donors. Study-level information: There were fewer than 500 genotyped donors. Of these, 81% fell in the genetic ancestry cluster associated with self-reported Caucasian donors. Study-level points and caveats: Among the sequence variants, a highly shared cluster was likely an artifact of sequencing.

Donors likely had unrecorded immune exposures despite being nominally healthy when sampled. Between the trimmed V and J ends, which lost 3 bases and 3 bases, there was a span of 6 bases. The CDR3 sequence is 13 residues long. Germline V gene data show CDR1 as SEHNR and CDR2 as FQNEAQ (reference sequence). Primers for the PCR totalled 60 Vbeta and 13 Jbeta. TCRdb keeps only in-frame clones here, not all; method: immunoSEQ multiplex PCR. The listing records around 190,000 clones. The TCR was taken from a young woman in good health and CMV-seropositive. The J gene is TRBJ1-5, the V gene TRBV7-9, with D possibly being TRBD1 (5 bases). Sequenced sample: PBMCs. The CDR3 nucleotides are TGTGCCAGCAGCTTGGGACTCAATCAGCCCCAGCATTTT. It translates to CASSLGLNQPQHF.